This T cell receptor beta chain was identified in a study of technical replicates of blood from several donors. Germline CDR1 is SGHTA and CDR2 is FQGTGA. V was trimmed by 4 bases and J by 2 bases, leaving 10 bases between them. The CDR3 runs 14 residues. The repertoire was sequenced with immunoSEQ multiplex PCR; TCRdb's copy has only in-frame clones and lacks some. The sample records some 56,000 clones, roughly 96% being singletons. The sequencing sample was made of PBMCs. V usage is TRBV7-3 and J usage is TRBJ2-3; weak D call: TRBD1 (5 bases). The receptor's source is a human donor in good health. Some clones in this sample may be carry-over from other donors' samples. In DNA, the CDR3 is TGTGCCAGCAGCTCTGTGGGGCACACAGATACGCAGTATTTT. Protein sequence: CASSSVGHTDTQYF.